This T cell receptor beta chain was identified in a study of blood T cell repertoires in COVID-19 (dated by TCRdb to about 2020). About the full investigation: The collaborator samples originated in the United States, Italy and Spain and spanned the acute and convalescent phases of COVID-19. The material from the prospective study consisted of cDNA or gDNA derived from T cells, B-cell-depleted T cells, or PBMCs. Subjects who had been exposed to COVID-19, were actively infected with it, or had recovered from it provided the deeply sampled blood TCRbeta repertoires that made up the dataset. The repertoires were released in a freely available public database meant as a resource for research on the immune response to SARS-CoV-2. Samples were obtained from the ongoing ImmuneRACE study (first 160 participants) and from about 1,300 subjects provided by 6 global collaborators. Nearly every sample came with metadata listing a de-identified subject ID, COVID-19 status, age in years and sex. HLA class I and class II types, where available, came from metadata supplied by the sample provider rather than from assay-based typing. The investigation overall reported the following: The amount of clinical and demographic metadata varied by source and participant and was provided uncurated.

The cysteine opens and the phenylalanine closes a CDR3 of 14 amino acids. Only CDR3 DNA is held: 42 bases, read in frame from base 1. V and J are truncated by 5 bases and 1 base respectively, leaving an intervening sequence of 6 bases. Reading the germline V gene (reference sequence) gives CDR1 MNHEY and CDR2 SMNVEV. Each collaborating institution followed its own protocols to collect whole blood in K2EDTA tubes. For TCRbeta analysis, collaborator samples were shipped as frozen whole blood, as isolated PBMCs, or as DNA extracted from either sample type. Regarding this clone: What this receptor recognizes is not known. No much larger clone is present one base from it, and per-base qualities are unavailable.

TCRbeta CDR3 regions were amplified from genomic DNA by means of the immunoSEQ Assay, a bias-controlled multiplex PCR. The study's own analysis went as follows. The number of nucleated cells in each sample was estimated from the amplification of reference gene primers within the assay. Sequence reads were collapsed and filtered to measure the absolute abundance of every unique TCRbeta CDR3 rearrangement. For each sample, productive Simpson clonality was calculated by taking the square root of Simpson's diversity index across productive rearrangements. Here the immuneACCESS table is served through TCRdb, limited to in-frame sequences with V and J called. Missing clones are a known gap in these copies; in checked studies unresolved V genes cover under half, and the rest lacks a known reason. That table gives V, J and clone size, and the DNA gave D and trimming. This sample lists around 60,000 clones; 88% were detected once. The ten most abundant clones make up about 3.8% of the sample.

Sequencing was done on a sample of peripheral blood. Recombination connected TRBV27 to TRBJ1-6; the D gene is unclear. The receptor's source is a human donor in a cohort sampled during active COVID-19. The nucleotide sequence reads TGTGCCAGCAGTGAGGGTTCCTATAATTCACCCCTCCACTTT. Translated, it gives CASSEGSYNSPLHF.